Each of the 28 T cell receptor beta chains below was sequenced from the same sample in a study of T cells in tuberculosis. TCRdb's copy holds only in-frame clones and misses some; the assay was immunoSEQ multiplex PCR. The sample records over 40,000 clones, nearly 95% being singletons. Material: PBMCs. These receptors originate from a donor aged 10 to 29 with latent tuberculosis or without tuberculosis infection.

This clone is a singleton in its sample. The chain links TRBV10-3 to TRBJ2-7; D not resolved. The CDR3 is 16 amino acids. Per the germline V gene, CDR1 is ENHRY and CDR2 is SYGVKD. V shed 0 bases and J shed 2 bases, with 14 bases lying between them. CDR3: CAISESSQLFPYEQYF. CDR3 bases: TGTGCCATCAGTGAGTCATCACAGCTTTTTCCCTACGAGCAGTACTTC.

Only one count was recorded for this clone. V gene TRBV30 combines with J gene TRBJ2-5, with 8 bases that match TRBD2. With 7 bases clipped from V and 7 bases from J, the junction kept 11 bases outside the gene matches. This CDR3 spans 13 amino acids. Germline V gene lookup returns CDR1 GTSNPN and CDR2 SVGIG (reference sequence). CDR3 amino acids: CAFSGRGFGTQYF. The CDR3 coding sequence is TGTGCCTTCAGCGGGAGAGGCTTCGGGACCCAGTACTTC.

V is TRBV4-1 and J is TRBJ2-5; TRBD1 aligns across 8 bases. The CDR3 length is 13 residues. Germline CDR1 and CDR2: MGHRA and YSYEKL. V gave up 4 bases and J gave up 4 bases; unmatched junction bases: 2. The CDR3 region has the DNA TGCGCCAGCAGCCGGACAGGGCGAGAGACCCAGTACTTC. Translated, it gives CASSRTGRETQYF.

V and J are TRBV11-2 and TRBJ2-7; 7 positions agree with TRBD1. Germline values: CDR1 SGHAT, CDR2 FQNNGV. CDR3 size: 15 residues. With 2 bases clipped from V and 1 base from J, the junction kept 5 bases outside the gene matches. CDR3 DNA: TGTGCCAGCAGCTTATTGGACAGGAATTCCTACGAGCAGTACTTC. Amino acid sequence: CASSLLDRNSYEQYF.

This clone was detected once. V usage is TRBV7-6 and J usage is TRBJ2-1, with TRBD2 matching over 9 bases. The V gene's germline CDR1 is SGHVS and CDR2 FNYEAQ. V gave up 5 bases and J gave up 1 base; unmatched junction bases: 6. The length of the CDR3 is 16 residues. CDR3 coding DNA: TGTGCCAGCAGCCAGTATAGCGGGGGATCCTACAATGAGCAGTTCTTC. Amino acids: CASSQYSGGSYNEQFF.

V gene TRBV27 combines with J gene TRBJ2-1; TRBD2 aligns across 11 bases. Losses at the gene ends were 9 bases for V and 3 bases for J; bases not matched to a gene: 7. Germline assignment: CDR1 MNHEY and CDR2 SMNVEV (reference sequence). The CDR3 extends over 15 amino acids. The CDR3 nucleotides are TGTGCCAGTTTTACTAGCGGGAGTTTCTACAATGAGCAGTTCTTC. Translation: CASFTSGSFYNEQFF.

The chain employs TRBV27 and TRBJ1-1; the match to TRBD1 covers 8 bases. After removal of 6 bases from V and 2 bases from J, the junction contained 5 bases not matched to a gene. The CDR3 consists of 14 residues. Germline CDR1 is MNHEY and CDR2 is SMNVEV (reference sequence). The CDR3 sequence: CASSLTGGNTEAFF. The CDR3 bases are TGTGCCAGCAGCCTAACAGGGGGAAACACTGAAGCTTTCTTT.

This clone was seen just once. The chain recombines TRBV19 with TRBJ1-2, with 7 bases that match TRBD1. The CDR3 contains 13 residues. In germline, CDR1 is LNHDA, CDR2 SQIVND (reference sequence). Trimming cost V 10 bases and J 7 bases; bases outside gene matches: 12. In DNA form, the CDR3 reads TGTGCCACCACAGGGGCCTCCCTCCTTGGCTACACCTTC. Its translation is CATTGASLLGYTF.

The chain combines TRBV6-5 with TRBJ2-7; possible D gene TRBD1, 5 bases. This CDR3 region has 15 residues. Per the germline V gene, CDR1 is MNHEY and CDR2 is SVGAGI. V gave up 5 bases and J gave up 6 bases, with 20 bases separating them. CDR3 sequence: CASSPRQRPLIEQYF. CDR3 nucleotide sequence: TGTGCCAGCAGTCCCAGACAGCGCCCACTGATCGAGCAGTACTTC.

This chain links TRBV25-1 with TRBJ2-1, with D uncertain. From germline, CDR1 is MGHDK and CDR2 SYGVNS. V dropped 3 bases and J dropped 0 bases, with 12 bases sitting between them. The CDR3 loop spans 16 amino acids. The CDR3 spells CASSEEWASSYNEQFF. DNA of the CDR3: TGTGCCAGCAGTGAGGAATGGGCGAGCTCCTACAATGAGCAGTTCTTC.

This chain uses TRBV30 with TRBJ1-1; D is unresolved. Germline assignment: CDR1 GTSNPN and CDR2 SVGIG (reference sequence). This CDR3 has 14 amino acids. V was clipped by 5 bases and J by 0 bases, with 13 bases between them. The CDR3 nucleotides read TGTGCCTGGGGTCCCCGTACTTTGAACACTGAAGCTTTCTTT. Protein sequence: CAWGPRTLNTEAFF. Full variable domain (outside the CDR3, taken from reference TRBV30 and TRBJ1-1): SQTIHQWPATLVQPVGSPLSLECTVEGTSNPNLYWYRQAAGRGLQLLFYSVGIGQISSEVPQNLSASRPQDRQFILSSKKLLLSDSGFYLCAWGPRTLNTEAFFGQGTRLTVV.

The V call is TRBV19, the J call TRBJ2-2, with 7 positions matching TRBD2. Germline V gene data show CDR1 as LNHDA and CDR2 as SQIVND (reference sequence). This CDR3 comprises 14 residues. Trimming removed 6 bases from V and 5 bases from J; junction bases left unmatched: 6. CDR3 residues: CASRFLGGTGELFF. CDR3 DNA sequence: TGTGCCAGTAGGTTCCTCGGGGGGACCGGGGAGCTGTTTTTT.

V usage is TRBV29-1 and J usage is TRBJ1-1; TRBD1 agrees at 9 bases. Germline V gives CDR1 SQVTM, CDR2 ANQGSEA. Trimming cost V 7 bases and J 4 bases; bases outside gene matches: 7. The CDR3 has 13 residues. Here the CDR3 reads CSALTGGLTEAFF. The CDR3 coding sequence is TGCAGCGCCTTGACAGGGGGACTCACTGAAGCTTTCTTT.

This chain's CDR3 is CASSRPGGTEAFF. The CDR3 DNA is TGTGCCAGCAGTCGACCCGGGGGCACTGAAGCTTTCTTT. The chain joins TRBV27 to TRBJ1-1; tentatively, D is TRBD1 (5 bases). The CDR3 contains 13 residues. Germline V gives CDR1 MNHEY, CDR2 SMNVEV (reference sequence). Trimming took off 5 bases at V and 4 bases at J, with 11 bases between the two ends.

V is TRBV9 and J is TRBJ2-3; D remains unclear. Trimming removed 4 bases from V and 2 bases from J, with 8 bases in between. CDR3 length: 13 amino acids. Germline V gene lookup returns CDR1 SGDLS and CDR2 YYNGEE. The CDR3 spells CASSQVTTDTQYF. CDR3 bases: TGTGCCAGCAGCCAGGTCACCACAGATACGCAGTATTTT. Combining the CDR3 with reference TRBV9 and TRBJ2-3 gives the whole variable domain DSGVTQTPKHLITATGQRVTLRCSPRSGDLSVYWYQQSLDQGLQFLIQYYNGEERAKGNILERFSAQQFPDLHSELNLSSLELGDSALYFCASSQVTTDTQYFGPGTRLTVL.

The chain is built from TRBV27 and TRBJ2-7, with 10 bases matching TRBD2. Germline loops: CDR1 MNHEY, CDR2 SMNVEV (reference sequence). This CDR3 comprises 14 residues. Trimming cost V 7 bases and J 10 bases; bases outside gene matches: 13. The CDR3 region is CASTSLAGPTKQYF. In DNA, the CDR3 is TGTGCCAGCACCTCACTAGCGGGACCTACGAAACAGTACTTC.

The V and J genes are TRBV7-8 and TRBJ2-5, with 9 positions matching TRBD1. Germline CDR1 SGHVS, CDR2 FQNEAQ. The trim removed 1 base at V and 6 bases at J, leaving 9 bases unmatched. The CDR3 has 16 amino acids. This CDR3 reads CASSLGRDRVYKTQYF. The CDR3 nucleotides are TGTGCCAGCAGCTTAGGCCGGGACAGGGTCTATAAGACCCAGTACTTC.

The V gene is TRBV6-1, the J gene TRBJ1-5; the D is unclear. CDR1 is MNHNS and CDR2 is SASEGT in the germline V gene. CDR3 size: 11 residues. V was trimmed by 3 bases and J by 9 bases, leaving 6 bases between them. CDR3 bases: TGTGCCAGCAGTGACCTAAGGCCCCAGCATTTT. Protein: CASSDLRPQHF.

This chain joins TRBV13 and TRBJ2-7; 9 bases match TRBD2. This CDR3 contains 14 residues. Losses at the gene ends were 5 bases for V and 5 bases for J; bases not matched to a gene: 7. The germline gives CDR1 PRHDT, CDR2 FYEKMQ (reference sequence). CDR3 nucleotides: TGTGCCAGCAGCCCCGGACTAGCGCGAGACGAGCAGTACTTC. As protein: CASSPGLARDEQYF. Combining the CDR3 with reference TRBV13 and TRBJ2-7 gives the whole variable domain AAGVIQSPRHLIKEKRETATLKCYPIPRHDTVYWYQQGPGQDPQFLISFYEKMQSDKGSIPDRFSAQQFSDYHSELNMSSLELGDSALYFCASSPGLARDEQYFGPGTRLTVT.

The V gene is TRBV18, the J gene TRBJ1-4; 9 bases map to TRBD1. CDR1 and CDR2 from the germline V gene are KGHSH and LQKENI. With V trimmed by 6 bases and J by 7 bases, 6 bases remained unmatched. The CDR3 consists of 14 residues. The DNA for the CDR3 is TGTGCCAGCTCTACACAGGGGGCGCCTGAAAAACTGTTTTTT. Its translation: CASSTQGAPEKLFF.

V and J are TRBV5-4 and TRBJ1-1, with D uncertain. Trimming shortened V by 0 bases and J by 2 bases, and 5 bases separated the two germline ends. CDR1 is SGHNT, CDR2 YYREEE, per germline (reference sequence). The CDR3 extends over 13 amino acids. The CDR3 bases are TGTGCCAGCAGCTTGGATCCAAACACTGAAGCTTTCTTT. This translates into CASSLDPNTEAFF.

The chain has TRBV6-1 and TRBJ1-2; a weak D match, TRBD1 (6 bases). This CDR3 region has 13 residues. The V end lost 6 bases, the J end lost 6 bases, and 14 bases lay between the germline ends. Looked up from germline, CDR1 is MNHNS and CDR2 is SASEGT. This chain's CDR3 is CASRVRGGNGYTF. The CDR3 DNA reads as TGTGCCAGCAGAGTTAGGGGGGGAAATGGCTACACCTTC.

The chain employs TRBV4-2 and TRBJ1-2, with 8 nucleotides matching TRBD1. The germline V gene has CDR1 LGHNA and CDR2 YNFKEQ. The CDR3 is made up of 17 amino acids. V was clipped by 3 bases and J by 4 bases; unmatched bases: 13. In DNA, the CDR3 is TGTGCCAGCAGCCAGATAGAGGGAGGGACAGGACTCTATGGCTACACCTTC. It specifies CASSQIEGGTGLYGYTF.

The chain employs TRBV19 and TRBJ1-5; D might be TRBD1 (6 bases). V was shortened by 5 bases and J by 0 bases, with 11 bases between the two germline ends. The V gene's germline CDR1 is LNHDA and CDR2 SQIVND (reference sequence). The CDR3 is made up of 15 amino acids. As DNA, the CDR3 is TGTGCCAGTAGTCTCACAGGGAATAGCAATCAGCCCCAGCATTTT. Translating gives CASSLTGNSNQPQHF. The whole variable domain, remainder taken from reference TRBV19 and TRBJ1-5, is DGGITQSPKYLFRKEGQNVTLSCEQNLNHDAMYWYRQDPGQGLRLIYYSQIVNDFQKGDIAEGYSVSREKKESFPLTVTSAQKNPTAFYLCASSLTGNSNQPQHFGDGTRLSIL.

The chain carries TRBV6-1 and TRBJ1-5, with D perhaps TRBD1 (5 bases). Trimming took off 11 bases at V and 4 bases at J, with 15 bases between the two ends. The CDR3 totals 13 residues. Germline-derived CDR1 and CDR2 are MNHNS and SASEGT. The CDR3 loop is CAASGGGNQPQHF. The CDR3, as DNA: TGTGCCGCATCCGGGGGGGGAAATCAGCCCCAGCATTTT.

This chain links TRBV4-1 with TRBJ1-4, with TRBD1 identical over 7 bases. CDR1 is MGHRA, CDR2 YSYEKL, per germline. V was clipped by 4 bases and J by 4 bases; unmatched bases: 9. This CDR3 is 16 amino acids long. As DNA, the CDR3 is TGCGCCAGCAGCCTCACTTCCCGGGACAGTAATGAAAAACTGTTTTTT. Its translation: CASSLTSRDSNEKLFF.

V is TRBV4-1 and J is TRBJ1-2; no reliable D call. CDR1 and CDR2 (germline): MGHRA, YSYEKL. V dropped 2 bases and J dropped 8 bases, with 15 bases sitting between them. The CDR3 contains 14 residues. CDR3 nucleotides: TGCGCCAGCAGCCAAACGGTGGGCACCTACGGCTACACCTTC. This encodes CASSQTVGTYGYTF.

This chain links TRBV6-1 with TRBJ1-5; D not certain. Trimming pared 3 bases from V and 0 bases from J, leaving 21 bases between. The CDR3 consists of 19 residues. CDR1 is MNHNS and CDR2 is SASEGT in the germline V gene. CDR3 in amino acids: CASSDLSGSRLYSNQPQHF. As DNA, the CDR3 is TGTGCCAGCAGTGACCTATCAGGCAGCCGCCTGTATAGCAATCAGCCCCAGCATTTT.